A selection of T cell receptor beta chains follows, all from one sample in a study of STAT5B mutations in CD4+ large granular lymphocyte leukemia. The method was immunoSEQ multiplex PCR; TCRdb's version includes in-frame clones alone and lacks a portion of them. The data contain about 22,000 clones, 60% to 85% of them seen just once; the ten biggest clones take up about 0.43%. Sample: CD4+ T cells from blood buffy coats. These TCRs come from a human donor in good health. Each CDR3 is given without its conserved first and last residue. For some rows the clone size is stated as once, few or many, or as a class when expanded; others skip it.

TRBV6-4	-	TRBJ2-7	ASKEPYSEVGVYEQY
TRBV5-1	-	TRBJ2-5	ASTLSGLELETQY
TRBV7-2	-	TRBJ2-1	ASSLLAGGHNEQF
TRBV5-1	-	TRBJ2-1	ASSLYGRGDRNEQF
TRBV5-1	-	TRBJ2-3	ASSPGGYLTDTQY
TRBV9	few	TRBJ1-1	ASSVRVMNTEAF
TRBV10-3	once	TRBJ2-7	ATSGTYEQY
TRBV4-2	-	TRBJ2-5	ASSQPGQETQY
TRBV6-5	-	TRBJ1-6	ASSPGNFPPLH
TRBV27	-	TRBJ1-3	ASSLSQGTGNTIY
TRBV6-1	-	TRBJ1-6	ASSERGNSPLH
TRBV7-2	-	TRBJ2-7	ASSLHYEQY